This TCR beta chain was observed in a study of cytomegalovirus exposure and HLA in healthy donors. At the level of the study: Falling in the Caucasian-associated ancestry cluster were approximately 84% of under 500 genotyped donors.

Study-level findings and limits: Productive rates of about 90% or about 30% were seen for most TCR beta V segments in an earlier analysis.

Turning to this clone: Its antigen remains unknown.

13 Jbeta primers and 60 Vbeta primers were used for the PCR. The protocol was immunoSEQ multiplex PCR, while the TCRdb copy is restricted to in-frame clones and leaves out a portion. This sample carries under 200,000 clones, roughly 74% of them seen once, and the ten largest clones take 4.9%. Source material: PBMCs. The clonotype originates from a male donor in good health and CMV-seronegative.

The CDR3 reads CASSLGWSYEQFF. As DNA, the CDR3 is TGTGCCAGCAGCTTGGGGTGGAGTTATGAGCAGTTCTTC. The chain links TRBV5-4 to TRBJ2-1; D unresolved. In germline, CDR1 is SGHNT, CDR2 YYREEE (reference sequence). The V and J ends lost 0 bases and 8 bases respectively, with 9 bases between them. There are 13 residues in the CDR3.